This TCR beta chain was sequenced during a study of blood T cell repertoires in COVID-19 (dated by TCRdb to about 2020). Describing the broader study: The collaborator samples originated in the United States, Italy and Spain and spanned the acute and convalescent phases of COVID-19. The dataset comprised deeply sampled blood TCRbeta repertoires from subjects exposed to, actively infected with, or recovered from COVID-19. Samples were obtained from the ongoing ImmuneRACE study (first 160 participants) and from 1,000 to 1,500 subjects provided by 6 global collaborators. HLA class I and class II types, where available, came from metadata supplied by the sample provider rather than from assay-based typing. The repertoires were released in a freely available public database meant as a resource for research on the immune response to SARS-CoV-2. The sample metadata nearly always contained a de-identified subject ID, COVID-19 status, age in years and sex. The material from the prospective study consisted of cDNA or gDNA derived from T cells, B-cell-depleted T cells, or PBMCs.

Paper-wide results and their limitations: The quantity of clinical and demographic metadata differed by source and by participant and was supplied without curation.

Unmatched junction bases come to 7, with V trimmed by 3 bases and J by 3 bases. CDR1 LNHNV and CDR2 YYDKDF are derived from the germline V gene (reference sequence). The CDR3 runs 17 amino acids, cysteine and phenylalanine included. Only the CDR3 region is kept as DNA, spanning 51 bases read in frame from base 1. Each collaborating institution followed its own protocols to collect whole blood in K2EDTA tubes. For TCRbeta analysis, collaborators shipped samples as frozen whole blood, isolated PBMCs, or DNA extracted from either of those sample types. A note on this clone: Its antigen has not been determined. The sample holds no much larger clone one base away, and base qualities are not on file.

TCRbeta CDR3 regions were amplified from genomic DNA using the immunoSEQ Assay, a bias-controlled multiplex PCR. The paper's processing steps were these. The number of nucleated cells in each sample was estimated from the amplification of reference gene primers within the assay. Sequence reads were collapsed and filtered to measure the absolute abundance of every unique TCRbeta CDR3 rearrangement. For each sample, productive Simpson clonality was calculated as the square root of Simpson's diversity index over productive rearrangements. The table comes from immuneACCESS by way of TCRdb, which keeps in-frame sequences with V and J called. Part of the clones is missing from these tables; in studies checked, under half for an unresolved V gene and the rest for unknown reasons. V, J and clone size are those of that table, while D and trimming were read from the DNA. In all, the sample holds tens of thousands of clones, and roughly 90% of those were seen once. In total, the top ten clones hold under 3.5% of the sample.

The TCR sequence derives from a woman in her seventies with acute or convalescent COVID-19. In this chain, TRBV15 is recombined with TRBJ2-3; 12 of the junction bases match TRBD2. The sample comprised peripheral blood. CDR3 protein: CATSRGLAGRGTDTQYF. At the DNA level, the sequence is TGTGCCACCAGCAGGGGACTAGCGGGCCGAGGAACAGATACGCAGTATTTT.